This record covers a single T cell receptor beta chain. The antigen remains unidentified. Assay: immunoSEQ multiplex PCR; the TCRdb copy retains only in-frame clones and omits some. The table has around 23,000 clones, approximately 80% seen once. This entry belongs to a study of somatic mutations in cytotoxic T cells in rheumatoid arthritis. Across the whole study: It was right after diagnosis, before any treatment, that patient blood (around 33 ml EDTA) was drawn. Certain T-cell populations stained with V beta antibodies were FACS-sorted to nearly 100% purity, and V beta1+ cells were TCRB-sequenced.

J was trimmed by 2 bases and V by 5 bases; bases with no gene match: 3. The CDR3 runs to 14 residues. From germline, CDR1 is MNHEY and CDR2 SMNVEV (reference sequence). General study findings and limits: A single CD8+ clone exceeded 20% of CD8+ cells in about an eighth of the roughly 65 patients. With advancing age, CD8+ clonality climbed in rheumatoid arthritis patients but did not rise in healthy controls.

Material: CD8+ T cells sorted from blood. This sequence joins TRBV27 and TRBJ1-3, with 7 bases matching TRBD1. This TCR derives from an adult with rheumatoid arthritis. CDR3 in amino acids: CASSPTGAGNTIYF. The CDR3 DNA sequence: TGTGCCAGCAGTCCAACAGGGGCTGGAAACACCATATATTTT.